This T cell receptor beta chain was documented in a study of cytomegalovirus exposure and HLA in healthy donors. On this clone: Its antigen is as yet unknown.

The study's findings and limits: Owing to their indistinguishability, certain V segments, notably TRBV6-2 and TRBV6-3, were excluded.

This CDR3 contains 15 residues. The germline CDR1 and CDR2 sequences are SQVTM and ANQGSEA. V trimming: 3 bases; J trimming: 3 bases; junction bases outside the gene matches: 10. PCR involved 60 Vbeta and 13 Jbeta primers. Using immunoSEQ multiplex PCR, the repertoire was profiled, and TCRdb retains in-frame clones only, with some absent. Here the sample spans more than 110,000 clones, 70% to 80% being singletons. The sequenced sample was PBMCs. The chain has TRBV29-1 and TRBJ2-7; 8 positions match TRBD2. The origin of this receptor is a female donor in good health and CMV-seronegative. The CDR3 DNA reads TGCAGCGTTGACGGCGGGACGGGGGGGGACTACGAGCAGTACTTC. Its protein is CSVDGGTGGDYEQYF.